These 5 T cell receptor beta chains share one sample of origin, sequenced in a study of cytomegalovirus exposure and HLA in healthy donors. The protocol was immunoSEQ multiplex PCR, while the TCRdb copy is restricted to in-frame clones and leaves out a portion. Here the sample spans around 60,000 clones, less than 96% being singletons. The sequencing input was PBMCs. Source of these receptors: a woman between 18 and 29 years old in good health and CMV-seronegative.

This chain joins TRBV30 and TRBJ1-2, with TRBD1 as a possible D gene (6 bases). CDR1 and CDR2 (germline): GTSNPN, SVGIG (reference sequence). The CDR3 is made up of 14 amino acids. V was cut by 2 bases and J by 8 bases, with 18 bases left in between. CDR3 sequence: CAWSSGGHSGGYTF. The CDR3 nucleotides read TGTGCCTGGAGTTCGGGGGGCCACAGTGGAGGCTACACCTTC.

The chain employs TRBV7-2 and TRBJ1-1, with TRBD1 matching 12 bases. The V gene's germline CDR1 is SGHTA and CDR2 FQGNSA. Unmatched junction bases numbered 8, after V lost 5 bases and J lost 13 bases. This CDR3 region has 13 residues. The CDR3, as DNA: TGTGCCAGCAGCCGAACGGGACAGGGGGCCGTTTTCTTT. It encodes CASSRTGQGAVFF.

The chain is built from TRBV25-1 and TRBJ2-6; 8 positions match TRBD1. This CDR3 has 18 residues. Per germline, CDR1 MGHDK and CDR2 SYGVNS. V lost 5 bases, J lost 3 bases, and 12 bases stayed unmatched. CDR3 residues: CASSTRGQARGGANVLTF. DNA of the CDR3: TGTGCCAGCAGTACTCGGGGACAGGCCCGTGGTGGGGCCAACGTCCTGACTTTC.

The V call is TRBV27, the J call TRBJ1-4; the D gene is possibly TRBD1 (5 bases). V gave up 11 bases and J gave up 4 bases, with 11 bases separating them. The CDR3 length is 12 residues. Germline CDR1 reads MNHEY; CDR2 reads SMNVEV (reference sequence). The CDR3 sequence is CAAGDFNEKLFF. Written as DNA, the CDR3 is TGTGCCGCGGGGGACTTTAATGAAAAACTGTTTTTT.

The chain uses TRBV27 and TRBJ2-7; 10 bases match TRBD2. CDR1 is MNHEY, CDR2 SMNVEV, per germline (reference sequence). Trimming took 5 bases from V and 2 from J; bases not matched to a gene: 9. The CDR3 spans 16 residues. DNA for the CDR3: TGTGCCAGCAGTCACCTCGAGCGGGGGGGCACCTACGAGCAGTACTTC. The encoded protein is CASSHLERGGTYEQYF.